These 20 T cell receptor beta chains were all obtained from the same sample, sequenced in a study of CD8 T cells in Susac syndrome. The RNA, about 0.45 to 1 ug, was put through reverse transcription using random hexamers. MiXCR, applied by TCRdb to the immunoSEQ multiplex PCR reads, yields one record per CDR3 protein. The sample contains some 130,000 distinct CDR3 sequences, around 91% of which appear only once. The source material was CD8+ T cells from PBMCs. The source of these receptors is a human donor with multiple sclerosis.

The J gene is TRBJ2-1, the V gene TRBV5-1; D might be TRBD1 or TRBD2, each matching 5 bases. The CDR3 extends over 14 amino acids. In germline, CDR1 is SGHRS, CDR2 YFSETQ. Trimming stripped 4 bases from V and 7 bases from J, with 15 bases between. The CDR3: CASSPGARANEQFF. CDR3 sequence (DNA): TGCGCCAGCAGCCCCGGGGCCAGGGCAAATGAGCAGTTCTTC. The variable domain in full, with the rest retrieved from reference TRBV5-1 and TRBJ2-1, is KAGVTQTPRYLIKTRGQQVTLSCSPISGHRSVSWYQQTPGQGLQFLFEYFSETQRNKGNFPGRFSGRQFSNSRSEMNVSTLELGDSALYLCASSPGARANEQFFGPGTRLTVL.

The rearrangement joins TRBV5-4 to TRBJ2-1, with a weak D call TRBD1 (5 bases). The CDR3 runs 15 residues. Deletions cut 0 bases from V and 4 bases from J, with 11 bases between. In germline, CDR1 is SGHNT, CDR2 YYREEE (reference sequence). CDR3 DNA sequence: TGTGCCAGCAGCTTGGCGGCTAGGGGTTACAATGAGCAGTTCTTC. Encoded protein: CASSLAARGYNEQFF.

V and J are TRBV27 and TRBJ2-7; D is unclear. The germline CDR1 and CDR2 sequences are MNHEY and SMNVEV (reference sequence). V shed 2 bases and J shed 1 base, with 15 bases lying between them. This CDR3 has 16 residues. The CDR3 spells CASSLTLQDGSYEQYF. The CDR3 DNA reads as TGTGCCAGCAGTTTAACTCTCCAGGATGGGTCCTACGAGCAGTACTTC.

Only one count was recorded for this clonotype. One junction end does not reproduce the germline sequence, and a read error may be involved. The rearrangement links TRBV24-1 to TRBJ2-1; no clear D. The CDR3 contains 15 residues. The germline V gene encodes CDR1 KGHDR and CDR2 SFDVKD. The DNA for the CDR3 is TGTGCCACCAGTGAGCGGACCGGCTCCAACAATGAGCAGTTCTTC. Encoded protein: CATSERTGSNNEQFF.

The V gene is TRBV5-4, the J gene TRBJ1-1; D not certain. V was shortened by 0 bases and J by 3 bases, with 6 bases between the two germline ends. This CDR3 contains 13 residues. Germline V gene lookup returns CDR1 SGHNT and CDR2 YYREEE (reference sequence). This CDR3 is CASSLGAYTEAFF. The CDR3 DNA reads as TGTGCCAGCAGCTTGGGGGCGTACACTGAAGCTTTCTTT.

The gene calls are TRBV11-2 and TRBJ2-7; D remains unclear. V was trimmed by 3 bases and J by 3 bases, leaving 9 bases between them. CDR3 length: 13 amino acids. CDR1 SGHAT and CDR2 FQNNGV come from the germline V gene. CDR3: CASSFGADYEQYF. The DNA for the CDR3 is TGTGCCAGCAGCTTCGGTGCGGACTACGAGCAGTACTTC.

CDR3 sequence: CASSFPRTGDYEQYF. In DNA, the CDR3 is TGTGCCAGCAGCTTCCCTCGGACAGGGGACTACGAGCAGTACTTC. V and J are TRBV7-8 and TRBJ2-7; 9 nucleotides match TRBD1. V lost 3 bases and J lost 3; bases outside the gene matches: 6. The length of the CDR3 is 15 residues. CDR1 is SGHVS and CDR2 is FQNEAQ in the germline V gene.

This rearrangement joins TRBV27 to TRBJ2-3; D may be TRBD2 (6 bases). Looked up from germline, CDR1 is MNHEY and CDR2 is SMNVEV (reference sequence). The CDR3 is 13 residues long. V was cut by 5 bases and J by 6 bases, with 12 bases left in between. This chain's CDR3 is CASSVTRGDTQYF. The CDR3 DNA follows: TGTGCCAGCAGTGTAACCCGGGGGGATACGCAGTATTTT.

This clonotype has more than one count but fewer than ten. The chain recombines TRBV7-6 with TRBJ2-1, with D perhaps matching TRBD2 (5 bases). Per the germline V gene, CDR1 is SGHVS and CDR2 is FNYEAQ. The V end was cut by 3 bases, the J end by 8 bases, with 8 bases between. The CDR3 totals 12 residues. The CDR3 loop is CASSLSGYEQFF. In nucleotides, the CDR3 is TGTGCCAGCAGCTTGTCGGGGTATGAGCAGTTCTTC.

The CDR3 bases are TGTGCCAGCAGTGTCAGGGGTGGCCCGGCCCAGCATTTT. Amino acid sequence: CASSVRGGPAQHF. The chain links TRBV28 to TRBJ1-5; tentative D call: TRBD1 (6 bases). The CDR3 sequence is 13 residues long. Germline V gene data show CDR1 as MDHEN and CDR2 as SYDVKM. Between the trimmed V and J ends, which lost 5 bases and 11 bases, there was a span of 16 bases.

This chain connects TRBV7-9 to TRBJ2-7; D is uncertain. Per germline, CDR1 SEHNR and CDR2 FQNEAQ (reference sequence). The CDR3 is 13 amino acids. Between the trimmed V and J ends, which lost 5 bases and 2 bases, there was a span of 10 bases. The CDR3 reads CASSPLRTYEQYF. The CDR3 DNA is TGTGCCAGCAGCCCCCTTCGAACCTACGAGCAGTACTTC.

This chain links TRBV7-9 with TRBJ2-1, with 9 bases matching TRBD2. CDR1 and CDR2 (germline): SEHNR, FQNEAQ (reference sequence). Trimming took 3 bases from V and 5 from J; bases not matched to a gene: 8. This CDR3 is 16 amino acids long. CDR3 protein: CASSFELAGTNNEQFF. DNA of the CDR3: TGTGCCAGCAGCTTCGAACTAGCGGGTACAAACAATGAGCAGTTCTTC.

This sequence joins TRBV6-2 or TRBV6-3 and TRBJ1-5; 7 nucleotides line up with TRBD1. The CDR3 extends over 15 amino acids. Germline V CDR1 and CDR2: MNHEY, SVGEGT. J gave up 6 bases and V 5 bases, and 10 bases lay outside the gene matches. The DNA of the CDR3 is TGTGCCAGCAGTCCCACAGGGGAATTTCGTCAGCCCCAGCATTTT. Translated: CASSPTGEFRQPQHF.

This rearrangement joins TRBV18 to TRBJ2-2, with TRBD2 as a possible D gene (6 bases). V shed 3 bases and J shed 6 bases, with 14 bases lying between them. The germline V gene has CDR1 KGHSH and CDR2 LQKENI. The CDR3 is 15 amino acids. CDR3 residues: CASSPPDYVSGELFF. In nucleotides, the CDR3 is TGTGCCAGCTCACCTCCGGACTACGTCTCCGGGGAGCTGTTTTTT.

The chain couples TRBV13 to TRBJ2-5, with D perhaps matching TRBD1 or TRBD2 (5 bases each). The J call is doubtful: the DNA matches TRBJ2-7 better. Germline CDR1 and CDR2: PRHDT and FYEKMQ (reference sequence). The CDR3 is made up of 13 amino acids. This CDR3 is CASSFGGAYEQYF. The CDR3 DNA sequence: TGTGCCAGCAGCTTTGGGGGAGCCTACGAGCAGTACTTC.

J is TRBJ1-1 and V is TRBV7-9; D gene uncertain. This CDR3 comprises 14 residues. The germline V gene has CDR1 SEHNR and CDR2 FQNEAQ (reference sequence). V lost 3 bases to trimming and J lost 3 bases, with 11 bases between them. CDR3 residues: CASSLAGEDTEAFF. Written as DNA, the CDR3 is TGTGCCAGCAGCTTGGCGGGCGAGGACACTGAAGCTTTCTTT. The full variable domain, with the rest looked up from reference TRBV7-9 and TRBJ1-1, is DTGVSQNPRHKITKRGQNVTFRCDPISEHNRLYWYRQTLGQGPEFLTYFQNEAQLEKSRLLSDRFSAERPKGSFSTLEIQRTEQGDSAMYLCASSLAGEDTEAFFGQGTRLTVV.

The V and J genes are TRBV7-2 and TRBJ1-5; 7 bases align to TRBD1. The CDR3 is made up of 18 amino acids. Germline CDR1 SGHTA, CDR2 FQGNSA. After removal of 5 bases from V and 3 bases from J, the junction contained 16 bases not matched to a gene. The CDR3 is CASSQGGPGQRFNQPQHF. For the CDR3, the DNA is TGTGCCAGCAGCCAGGGGGGTCCGGGACAGCGTTTCAATCAGCCCCAGCATTTT.

The rearrangement links TRBV13 to TRBJ2-2, with D uncertain. Germline assignment: CDR1 PRHDT and CDR2 FYEKMQ (reference sequence). V lost 4 bases, J lost 6 bases, and 6 bases lay in between. The CDR3 has 12 residues. The DNA for the CDR3 is TGTGCCAGCAGCTACCTACCCGGGGAGCTGTTTTTT. It codes for CASSYLPGELFF.

The rearrangement uses TRBV10-2 and TRBJ1-4; no clear D gene. V was shortened by 7 bases and J by 3 bases, with 9 bases between the two germline ends. There are 13 residues in the CDR3. CDR1 and CDR2 from the germline V gene are WSHSY and SAAADI. The CDR3 is CASNPGANEKLFF. DNA for the CDR3: TGCGCCAGCAATCCTGGGGCTAATGAAAAACTGTTTTTT.

The genes are TRBV11-2 and TRBJ1-5, with 8 nucleotides matching TRBD1. The CDR3 loop spans 17 amino acids. The J segment lost 1 base and the V segment lost 5 bases, leaving 10 bases of the junction unmatched. Germline loops: CDR1 SGHAT, CDR2 FQNNGV. CDR3 loop: CASSLGQTGASNQPQHF. The CDR3 nucleotides read TGTGCCAGCAGCCTAGGACAGACAGGGGCGAGCAATCAGCCCCAGCATTTT.